This T cell receptor (beta chain) was observed in a study of blood T cells in healthy people across ages. Whole-study findings and limits: With naive T cell percentage, TCR beta diversity showed a strong correlation. TCR beta diversity per million T cells fell roughly linearly with age.

With 2 bases removed from V and 5 bases from J, the gap between germline ends came to 17 bases. The germline gives CDR1 MNHEY, CDR2 SMNVEV (reference sequence). CDR3 size: 16 residues. The second PCR ran about 7 to 12 cycles with a sample-barcoded 5' primer and J-beta primers. TCRdb reanalysed the 5' RACE reads using MiXCR and keeps one entry per CDR3 protein. Among over a million distinct CDR3 sequences listed, approximately 38% were seen once. In this sample, this clonotype turned up a few times. What it recognizes is unknown. For every donor, a draw yielded roughly 10 milliliters of peripheral blood. In each sample, at least 7 million PBMCs were isolated.

The sequencing sample was made of blood. The clonotype comes from a woman aged 18-35 years in good health. This rearrangement joins TRBV27 to TRBJ2-3; D possibly corresponds to TRBD2 (6 bases). The CDR3 loop is CASSLGGETPRDTQYF. DNA for the CDR3: TGTGCCAGCAGTTTAGGCGGGGAAACCCCCCGAGATACGCAGTATTTT.